The 10 T cell receptor beta chains below were found in one sample sequenced in a study of blood T cell repertoires in COVID-19. Profiling relied on immunoSEQ multiplex PCR, and the TCRdb table lists in-frame clones only, not all of them. The top ten hold about 6.9% of the sample, which has around 250,000 clones, more than 75% seen once. Sequenced: PBMCs or T cells enriched from blood (not recorded which). These receptors came from a woman aged 45 to 65 who had been exposed to COVID-19.

This chain joins TRBV6-5 and TRBJ2-1; 13 bases match TRBD2. Germline V gene lookup returns CDR1 MNHEY and CDR2 SVGAGI. This CDR3 region has 14 residues. Germline trimming cut 10 bases from V and 7 bases from J; bases unmatched to any gene: 7. CDR3 sequence: CATTSGGDPNEQFF. CDR3 in DNA: TGTGCCACCACTAGCGGGGGGGATCCGAATGAGCAGTTCTTC.

The chain has TRBV11-2 and TRBJ2-3; possible D gene TRBD2, 7 bases. The germline V gene encodes CDR1 SGHAT and CDR2 FQNNGV. This CDR3 spans 16 amino acids. V was shortened by 5 bases and J by 5 bases, with 20 bases between the two germline ends. The DNA for the CDR3 is TGTGCCAGCAGCCCCCGAGGGGGGGGGCTGGGAGATACGCAGTATTTT. Translating gives CASSPRGGGLGDTQYF. The full variable domain, completed using reference TRBV11-2 and TRBJ2-3, is EAGVAQSPRYKIIEKRQSVAFWCNPISGHATLYWYQQILGQGPKLLIQFQNNGVVDDSQLPKDRFSAERLKGVDSTLKIQPAKLEDSAVYLCASSPRGGGLGDTQYFGPGTRLTVL.

This clone was recorded only once. V usage is TRBV19 and J usage is TRBJ1-2; tentatively, D is TRBD1 (5 bases). Trimming took 1 base from V and 8 from J, leaving 17 bases between them. The CDR3 sequence is 15 residues long. CDR1 is LNHDA, CDR2 SQIVND, per germline (reference sequence). The CDR3 protein is CASSIGVGASSGYTF. CDR3 nucleotide sequence: TGTGCCAGTAGTATAGGGGTAGGGGCCTCCAGCGGCTACACCTTC.

This clone has a single count. This chain joins TRBV3-1 (or the pseudogene TRBV3-2) and TRBJ1-1; tentatively, D is TRBD1 (5 bases). This CDR3 contains 16 residues. Germline loops: CDR1 LGHDT, CDR2 YNNKEL (reference sequence). Trimming left V 1 base short and J 0 bases short, with 12 bases between. CDR3 amino acids: CASSQVGGRVNTEAFF. DNA of the CDR3: TGTGCCAGCAGCCAAGTGGGGGGACGAGTGAACACTGAAGCTTTCTTT.

The rearrangement links TRBV7-9 to TRBJ1-1, with a weak D call TRBD1 (5 bases). The CDR3 is 15 amino acids. V dropped 5 bases and J dropped 4 bases, with 17 bases sitting between them. Germline-derived CDR1 and CDR2 are SEHNR and FQNEAQ (reference sequence). CDR3 protein: CASSGMAGYVTEAFF. CDR3 in DNA: TGTGCCAGCAGCGGTATGGCAGGGTATGTCACTGAAGCTTTCTTT.

This clone turned up a few times. V usage is TRBV12-3 or TRBV12-4 and J usage is TRBJ2-6; unclear D gene. The CDR3 covers 13 residues. Deletions cut 3 bases from V and 2 bases from J, with 2 bases between. DNA of the CDR3: TGTGCCAGCAGTTTCGCTGGGGCCAACGTCCTGACTTTC. This encodes CASSFAGANVLTF.

This clone was detected only a few times. This chain uses TRBV2 with TRBJ2-7; D unclear. The CDR3 loop spans 13 amino acids. Trimming left V 3 bases short and J 7 bases short, with 13 bases between. Germline lookup yields CDR1 SNHLY and CDR2 FYNNEI. CDR3 nucleotide sequence: TGTGCCAGCAGTGAGAGTCCGTTCTTAGAGCAGTACTTC. This translates into CASSESPFLEQYF.

The J gene is TRBJ1-5, the V gene TRBV19, with 7 bases matching TRBD1. V lost 8 bases, J lost 5 bases, and 9 bases stayed unmatched. This CDR3 has 14 amino acids. The V gene's germline CDR1 is LNHDA and CDR2 SQIVND (reference sequence). In DNA, the CDR3 is TGTGCCAGTGGCTCTGGGACAGCTTATCAGCCCCAGCATTTT. It encodes CASGSGTAYQPQHF.

This clone has a single count. The chain is built from TRBV5-8 and TRBJ2-2; TRBD1 matches at 8 bases. CDR3 length: 15 amino acids. Germline V lookup: CDR1 SGHTS, CDR2 YDEGEE. Unmatched junction bases numbered 1, after V lost 0 bases and J lost 3 bases. CDR3 DNA: TGTGCCAGCAGCTTGGGGACAGGGCACACCGGGGAGCTGTTTTTT. This encodes CASSLGTGHTGELFF. The entire variable domain, with the rest obtained from reference TRBV5-8 and TRBJ2-2, is as follows: EAGVTQSPTHLIKTRGQQATLRCSPISGHTSVYWYQQALGLGLQFLLWYDEGEERNRGNFPPRFSGRQFPNYSSELNVNALELEDSALYLCASSLGTGHTGELFFGEGSRLTVL.

The chain recombines TRBV6-5 with TRBJ1-2, with D unresolved. The CDR3 has 15 residues. V was clipped by 3 bases and J by 0 bases, with 11 bases between them. Germline loops: CDR1 MNHEY, CDR2 SVGAGI. Here the CDR3 reads CASSYLVAANYGYTF. As DNA, the CDR3 is TGTGCCAGCAGTTATTTGGTAGCAGCTAACTATGGCTACACCTTC.